The text below deals with one TCR beta chain. These data originate in a study of T cell repertoires in cytomegalovirus infection. TCRdb itself ran the reads through MiXCR, one entry per CDR3 protein. Among 250,000 or so distinct CDR3 sequences listed, more than 15% were seen once. The CDR3 has 14 residues. The germline CDR1 and CDR2 sequences are SQVTM and ANQGSEA. The V segment lost 1 base and the J segment 4 bases; nucleotides outside the gene matches: 4. Sequencing was done on a sample of CD8+ T cells from PBMCs. The genes are TRBV29-1 and TRBJ2-1; 7 nucleotides agree with TRBD1. This TCR was recovered from a human donor in good health (CMV status not recorded). Some clones in this sample may be carry-over from other donors' samples. The CDR3 DNA reads TGCAGCGTTGAAGGGGGACAGTTATACAATGAGCAGTTCTTC. It encodes CSVEGGQLYNEQFF.